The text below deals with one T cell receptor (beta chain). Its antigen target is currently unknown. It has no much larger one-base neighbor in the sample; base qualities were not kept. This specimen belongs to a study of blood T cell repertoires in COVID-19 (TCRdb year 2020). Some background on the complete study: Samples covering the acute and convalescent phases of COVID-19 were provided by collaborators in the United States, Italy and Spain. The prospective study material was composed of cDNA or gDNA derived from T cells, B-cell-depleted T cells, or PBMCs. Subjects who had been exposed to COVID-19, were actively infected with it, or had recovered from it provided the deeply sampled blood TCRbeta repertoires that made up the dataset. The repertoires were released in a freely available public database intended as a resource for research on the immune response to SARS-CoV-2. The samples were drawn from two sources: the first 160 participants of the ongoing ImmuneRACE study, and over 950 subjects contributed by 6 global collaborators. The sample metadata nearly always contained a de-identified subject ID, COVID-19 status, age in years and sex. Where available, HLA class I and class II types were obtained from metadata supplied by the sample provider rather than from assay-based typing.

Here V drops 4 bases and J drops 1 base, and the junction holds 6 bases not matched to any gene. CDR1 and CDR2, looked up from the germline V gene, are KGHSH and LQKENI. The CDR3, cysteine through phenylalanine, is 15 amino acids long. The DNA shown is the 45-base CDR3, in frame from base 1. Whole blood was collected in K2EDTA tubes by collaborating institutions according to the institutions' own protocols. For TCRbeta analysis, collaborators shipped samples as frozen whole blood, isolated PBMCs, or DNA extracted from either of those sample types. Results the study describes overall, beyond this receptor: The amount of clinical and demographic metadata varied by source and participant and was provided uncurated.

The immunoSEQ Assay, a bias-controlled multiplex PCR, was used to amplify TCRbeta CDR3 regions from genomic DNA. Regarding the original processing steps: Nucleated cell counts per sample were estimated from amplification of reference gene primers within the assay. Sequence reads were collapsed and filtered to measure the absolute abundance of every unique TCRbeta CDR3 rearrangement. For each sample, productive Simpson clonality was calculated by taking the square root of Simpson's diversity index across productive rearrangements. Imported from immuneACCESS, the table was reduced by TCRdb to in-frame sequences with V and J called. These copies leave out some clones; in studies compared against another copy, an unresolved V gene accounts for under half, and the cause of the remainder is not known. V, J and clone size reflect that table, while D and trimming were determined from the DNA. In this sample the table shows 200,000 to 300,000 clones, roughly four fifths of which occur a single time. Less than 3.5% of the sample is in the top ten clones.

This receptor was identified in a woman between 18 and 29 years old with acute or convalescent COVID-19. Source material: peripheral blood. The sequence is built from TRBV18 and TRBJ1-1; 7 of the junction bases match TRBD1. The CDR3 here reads CASSQNRQGNTEAFF. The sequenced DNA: TGTGCCAGCTCACAAAACAGACAGGGGAACACTGAAGCTTTCTTT.